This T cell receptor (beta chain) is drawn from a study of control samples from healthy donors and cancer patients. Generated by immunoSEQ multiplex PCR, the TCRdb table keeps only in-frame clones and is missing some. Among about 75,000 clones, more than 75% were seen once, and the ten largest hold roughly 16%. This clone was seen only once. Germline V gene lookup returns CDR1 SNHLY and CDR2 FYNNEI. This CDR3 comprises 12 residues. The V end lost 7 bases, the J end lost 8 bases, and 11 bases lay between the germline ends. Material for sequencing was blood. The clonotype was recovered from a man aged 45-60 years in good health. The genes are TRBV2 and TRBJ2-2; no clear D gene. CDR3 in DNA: TGTGCCAGCAACTTTTTGTCGGGGGAGCTGTTTTTT. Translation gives CASNFLSGELFF.